This paragraph reports one T cell receptor (beta chain). There are many counts of this clonotype. The target of this receptor is not known. Base qualities were left out, and no much larger clone turns up one base away. Naive CD8 T cell libraries were made from approximately 20,000 to 1,000,000 sorted cells using 10%, 30% or 50% of purified RNA. Naive CD8 T cells, defined as CD8+CD4-CCR7+CD45RA+, were FACS-sorted into RLT Plus buffer on a BD FACSAria II. To test detection sensitivity, Jurkat RNA equivalent to nine to ten TCR copies was spiked into samples of roughly 20,000-1,000,000 naive CD8 T cells. Enrichment of CD8 T cells was done with RosetteSep CD8+ T Cell Enrichment Cocktail plus Ficoll-Paque, and ACK red cell lysis came afterward. The data belong to a study of molecular identifiers for immune sequencing clone quantification listed by TCRdb under 2018. About the investigation overall: In a replicate experiment, RNA from approximately 22,000 or 94,000 naive CD8 T cells was split into five aliquots, four of which were sequenced. CD8 T cells were used in a methods study to benchmark molecular-identifier clustering-based TCR repertoire sequencing (MIDCIRS) and TCR RNA copy counting. Study-wide conclusions, independent of this receptor: When barcode sub-clustering was left out, chimeric consensus sequences inflated TCR diversity, with chimeras reaching as high as 47%. Spiked-in Jurkat TCR RNA (around 9 copies' worth), which is not part of the donor repertoire, was contained in the naive libraries. In CMV-specific effector cells, clones with more than 20 RNA copies contained over 98% of molecules, whereas in naive cells such clones contained under 1% of molecules. Highly expanded clone sizes could be underestimated because identical TCR molecules may share a barcode. Modeling indicated around 3 TCR RNA copies recovered per cell, compared with approximately 10 by digital PCR, which implies a capture efficiency of approximately 30%. Spiked-in Jurkat TCR RNA equal to a single cell's worth was reported to be detectable even within 1,200,000 naive CD8 T cells.

Library preparation used PCR. This sample was sequenced with a NextSeq 500. Preparation of bulk TCR libraries followed a previously described approach, with the TCR primers listed in Table S5. The Qiagen AllPrep DNA/RNA kit was used to purify total RNA. Reads from multiple sequencing runs of the same library were pooled before analysis. The source study handled its data this way. Reads were retained only if their TCR constant sequence matched exactly, and those retained reads were trimmed to 150 nt and grouped according to their 12-nt molecular barcodes. Reads in each barcode group were sub-clustered using a 15% Levenshtein threshold, and a quality-weighted consensus sequence was built for each RNA molecule. Non-functional sequences were removed, as were lower-count sequences one edit away from another. Based on fitting two negative binomial distributions, any barcode sub-cluster with under 20% of the maximum read count was discarded. Starting from the raw public reads, TCRdb applied fastp trimming at Q25, assembled clones with MiXCR and retained in-frame beta chains. Under each unique CDR3 protein, matching rows form one entry showing the most common genes and DNA. The V and J calls shown here were made by TCRdb, not taken from the authors' results. Present in this sample are over 300,000 distinct CDR3 sequences, about a quarter of which were seen just once. Roughly 0.7% of the sample is held by the ten biggest clonotypes.

Reading from cysteine to phenylalanine, the CDR3 counts 12 amino acids. Here the CDR3 DNA is all that survives: 36 bases in frame from base 1. V is cut by 6 bases and J by 12 bases, and the space between the germline ends is 17 bases. From the germline V gene (reference sequence), CDR1 is LGHDT and CDR2 is YNNKEL. This TCR was recovered from a human donor in good health. Some libraries in this study had Jurkat cell RNA spiked in. Sequencing input: naive CD8+ T cells from blood, with Jurkat cell RNA spiked in. In light of the paper, this sample's cell subset or site label describes: FACS-sorted CD8+CD4-CCR7+CD45RA+ naive T cells. Recombination connected TRBV3-1 to TRBJ1-1; TRBD1 is possibly the D segment (5 matching bases). The CDR3 corresponds to CASSPTGGRSFF. Here is the DNA: TGTGCCAGCAGTCCAACGGGGGGACGGTCTTTCTTT. This CDR3, with the reference TRBV3-1 and TRBJ1-1 proteins standing in past its ends, gives the full variable domain DTAVSQTPKYLVTQMGNDKSIKCEQNLGHDTMYWYKQDSKKFLKIMFSYNNKELIINETVPNRFSPKSPDKAHLNLHINSLELGDSAVYFCASSPTGGRSFFGQGTRLTVV.